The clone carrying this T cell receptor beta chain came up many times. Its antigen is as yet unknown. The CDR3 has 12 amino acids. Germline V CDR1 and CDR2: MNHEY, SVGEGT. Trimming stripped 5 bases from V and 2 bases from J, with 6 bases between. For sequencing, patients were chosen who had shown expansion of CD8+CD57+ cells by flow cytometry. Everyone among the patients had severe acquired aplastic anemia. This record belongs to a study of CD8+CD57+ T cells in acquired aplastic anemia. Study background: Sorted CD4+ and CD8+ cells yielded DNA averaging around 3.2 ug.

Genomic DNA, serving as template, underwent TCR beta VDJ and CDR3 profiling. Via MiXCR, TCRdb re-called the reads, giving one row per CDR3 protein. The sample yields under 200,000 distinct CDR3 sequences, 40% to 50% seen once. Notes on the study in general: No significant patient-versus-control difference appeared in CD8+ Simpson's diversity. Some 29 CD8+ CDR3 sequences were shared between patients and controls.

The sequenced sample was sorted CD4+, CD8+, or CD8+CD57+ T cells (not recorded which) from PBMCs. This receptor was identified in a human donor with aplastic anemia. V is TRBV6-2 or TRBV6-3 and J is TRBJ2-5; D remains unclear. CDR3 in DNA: TGTGCCAGCAGTGAGTATCAAGAGACCCAGTACTTC. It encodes CASSEYQETQYF.